This TCR beta chain was observed in a study of shared clonotypes between healthy human individuals. The wider study: Three plates each covered CD4 naive and memory; CD8 naive two, CD8 memory one.

Selected positively for CCR7 and CD45RO-negative, naive CD8 cells excluded terminally differentiated effector memory CD45RA+ cells. Among the donors, all were Caucasian adults who lived in Nashville, Tennessee. From germline, CDR1 is MNHEY and CDR2 SMNVEV (reference sequence). The CDR3 contains 16 residues. V lost 1 base to trimming and J lost 6 bases; unmatched junction nucleotides: 5. General study results and limits: Larger estimated richness was generally recorded for naive subsets relative to memory subsets.

The authors split each subset's genomic DNA evenly across several immunoSEQ plates. Produced via immunoSEQ multiplex PCR; TCRdb's table is partial and in-frame only. The table includes approximately 810,000 clones, 80% to 95% detected once. As to this clone: Its antigen is unknown.

The clonotype comes from a man aged 25-45 years in good health. The sequenced sample was naive CD8+ T cells sorted from blood. The chain has TRBV27 and TRBJ2-1; 11 positions agree with TRBD2. The CDR3 region is CASSLYGLAGGNEQFF. The CDR3 DNA reads TGTGCCAGCAGTTTATATGGTCTAGCGGGAGGCAATGAGCAGTTCTTC.